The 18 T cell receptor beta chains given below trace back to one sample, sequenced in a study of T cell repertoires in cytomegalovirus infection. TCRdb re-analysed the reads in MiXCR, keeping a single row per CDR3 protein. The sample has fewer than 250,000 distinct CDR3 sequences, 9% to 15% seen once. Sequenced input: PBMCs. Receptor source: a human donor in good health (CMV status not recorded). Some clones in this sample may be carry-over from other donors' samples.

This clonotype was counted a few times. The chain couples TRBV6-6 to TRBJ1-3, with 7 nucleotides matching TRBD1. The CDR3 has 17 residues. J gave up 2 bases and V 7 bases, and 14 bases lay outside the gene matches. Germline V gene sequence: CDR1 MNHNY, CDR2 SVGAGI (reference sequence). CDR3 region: CASIGKSPTGTGNTIYF. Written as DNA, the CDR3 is TGTGCCAGCATTGGGAAGTCCCCGACAGGGACTGGAAACACCATATATTTT.

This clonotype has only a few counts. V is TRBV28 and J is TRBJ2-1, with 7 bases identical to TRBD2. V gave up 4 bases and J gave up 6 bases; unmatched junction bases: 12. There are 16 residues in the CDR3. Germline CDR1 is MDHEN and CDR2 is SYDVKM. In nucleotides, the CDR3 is TGTGCCAGCAGTTGGATAGCGGTACCGGGGGGCAATGAGCAGTTCTTC. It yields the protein CASSWIAVPGGNEQFF.

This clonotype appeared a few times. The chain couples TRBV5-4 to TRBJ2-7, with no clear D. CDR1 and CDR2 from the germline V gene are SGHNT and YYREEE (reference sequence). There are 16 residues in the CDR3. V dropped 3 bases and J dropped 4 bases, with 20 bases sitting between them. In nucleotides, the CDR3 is TGTGCCAGCAGCTCCGGTGGGAACCCCGGATGGTACGAGCAGTACTTC. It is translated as CASSSGGNPGWYEQYF.

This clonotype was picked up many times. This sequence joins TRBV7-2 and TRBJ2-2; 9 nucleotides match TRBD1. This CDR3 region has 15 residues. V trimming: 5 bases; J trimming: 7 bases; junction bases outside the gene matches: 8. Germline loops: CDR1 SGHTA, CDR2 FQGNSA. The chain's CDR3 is CASSLRTGVGGELFF. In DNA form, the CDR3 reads TGTGCCAGCAGCCTTAGGACAGGGGTAGGCGGGGAGCTGTTTTTT.

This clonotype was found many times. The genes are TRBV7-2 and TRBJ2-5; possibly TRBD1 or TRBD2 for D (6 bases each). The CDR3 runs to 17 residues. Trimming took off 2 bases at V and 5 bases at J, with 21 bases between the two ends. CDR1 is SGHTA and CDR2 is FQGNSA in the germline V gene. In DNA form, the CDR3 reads TGTGCCAGCAGCTTAAGCCCGGGCATAGGGGGGCATGAGACCCAGTACTTC. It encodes CASSLSPGIGGHETQYF. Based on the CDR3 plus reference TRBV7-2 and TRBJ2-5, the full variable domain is GAGVSQSPSNKVTEKGKDVELRCDPISGHTALYWYRQSLGQGLEFLIYFQGNSAPDKSGLPSDRFSAERTGGSVSTLTIQRTQQEDSAVYLCASSLSPGIGGHETQYFGPGTRLLVL.

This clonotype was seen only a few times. The CDR3 DNA reads as TGCAGTGCTTCACCTAGCGGGAGTTTCGAGCAGTACTTC. It is translated as CSASPSGSFEQYF. The J gene is TRBJ2-7, the V gene TRBV20-1, with 10 bases aligning to TRBD2. The CDR3 has 13 amino acids. The V segment lost 5 bases and the J segment 6 bases; nucleotides outside the gene matches: 7. Germline loops: CDR1 DFQATT, CDR2 SNEGSKA (reference sequence).

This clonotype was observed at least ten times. The CDR3 nucleotides read TGTGCCAGCAAATGGTTCCCAGACACCGGGGAGCTGTTTTTT. Its translation: CASKWFPDTGELFF. The genes are TRBV7-2 and TRBJ2-2; D uncertain. CDR3 length equals 14 residues. V shed 7 bases and J shed 3 bases, with 12 bases lying between them. CDR1 SGHTA and CDR2 FQGNSA come from the germline V gene.

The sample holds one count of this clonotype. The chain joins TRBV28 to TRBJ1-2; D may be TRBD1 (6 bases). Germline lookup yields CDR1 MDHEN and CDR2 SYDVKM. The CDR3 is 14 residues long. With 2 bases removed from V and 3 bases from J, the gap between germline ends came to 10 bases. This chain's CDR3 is CASSLARTDYGYTF. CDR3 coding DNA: TGTGCCAGCAGTTTAGCCCGGACAGACTATGGCTACACCTTC.

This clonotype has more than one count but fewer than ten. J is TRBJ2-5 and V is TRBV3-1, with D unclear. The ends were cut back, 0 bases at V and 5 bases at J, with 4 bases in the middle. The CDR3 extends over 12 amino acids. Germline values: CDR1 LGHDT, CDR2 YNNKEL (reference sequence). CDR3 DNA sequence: TGTGCCAGCAGCCAAGAAGACGAGACCCAGTACTTC. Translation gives CASSQEDETQYF.

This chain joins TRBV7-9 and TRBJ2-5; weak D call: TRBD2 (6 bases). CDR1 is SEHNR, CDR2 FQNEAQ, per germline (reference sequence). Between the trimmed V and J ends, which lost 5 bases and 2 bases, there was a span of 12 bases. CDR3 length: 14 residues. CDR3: CASSTRDLQETQYF. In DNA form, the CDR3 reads TGTGCCAGCAGCACCCGGGACTTACAAGAGACCCAGTACTTC.

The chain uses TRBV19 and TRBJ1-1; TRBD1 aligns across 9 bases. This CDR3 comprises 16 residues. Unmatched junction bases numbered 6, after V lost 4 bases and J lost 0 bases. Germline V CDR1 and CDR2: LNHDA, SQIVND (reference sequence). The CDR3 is CASSTQGARMNTEAFF. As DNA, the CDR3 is TGTGCCAGTAGTACACAGGGGGCTCGGATGAACACTGAAGCTTTCTTT.

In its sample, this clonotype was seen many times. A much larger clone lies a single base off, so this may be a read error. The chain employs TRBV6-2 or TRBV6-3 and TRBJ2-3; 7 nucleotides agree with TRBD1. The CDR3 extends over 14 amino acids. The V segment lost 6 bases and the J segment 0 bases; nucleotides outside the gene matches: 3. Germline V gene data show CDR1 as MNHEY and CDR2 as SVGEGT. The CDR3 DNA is TGTGCCAGCAGCCGGGACAGAAGCACAGATACGCAGTATTTT. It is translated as CASSRDRSTDTQYF.

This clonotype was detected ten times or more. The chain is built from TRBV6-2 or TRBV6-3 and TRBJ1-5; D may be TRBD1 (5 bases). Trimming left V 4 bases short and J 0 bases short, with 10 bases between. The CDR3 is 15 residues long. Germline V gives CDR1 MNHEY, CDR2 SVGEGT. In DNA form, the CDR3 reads TGTGCCAGCAGTTGGGGCCCCGGTAGCAATCAGCCCCAGCATTTT. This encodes CASSWGPGSNQPQHF.

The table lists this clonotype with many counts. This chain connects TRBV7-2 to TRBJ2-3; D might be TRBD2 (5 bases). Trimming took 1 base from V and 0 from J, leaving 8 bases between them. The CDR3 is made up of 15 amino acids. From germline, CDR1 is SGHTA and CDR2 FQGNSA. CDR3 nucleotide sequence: TGTGCCAGCAGCTTAGTCGGGGATAGCACAGATACGCAGTATTTT. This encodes CASSLVGDSTDTQYF.

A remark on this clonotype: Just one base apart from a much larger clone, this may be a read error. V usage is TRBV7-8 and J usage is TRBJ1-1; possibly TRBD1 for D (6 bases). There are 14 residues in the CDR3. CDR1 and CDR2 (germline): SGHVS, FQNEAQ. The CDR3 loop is CASSPGQMNTVAFF. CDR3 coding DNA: TGTGCCAGCAGCCCCGGACAGATGAACACTGTAGCTTTCTTT. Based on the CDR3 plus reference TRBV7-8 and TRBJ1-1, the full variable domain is GAGVSQSPRYKVAKRGQDVALRCDPISGHVSLFWYQQALGQGPEFLTYFQNEAQLDKSGLPSDRFFAERPEGSVSTLKIQRTQQEDSAVYLCASSPGQMNTVAFFGQGTRLTVV.

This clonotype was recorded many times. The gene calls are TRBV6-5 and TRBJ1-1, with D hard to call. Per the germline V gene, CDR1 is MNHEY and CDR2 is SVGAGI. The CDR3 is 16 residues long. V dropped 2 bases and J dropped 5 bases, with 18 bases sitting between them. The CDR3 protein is CASSYGLARTRTEAFF. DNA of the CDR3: TGTGCCAGCAGTTACGGGTTAGCACGGACGAGGACTGAAGCTTTCTTT.

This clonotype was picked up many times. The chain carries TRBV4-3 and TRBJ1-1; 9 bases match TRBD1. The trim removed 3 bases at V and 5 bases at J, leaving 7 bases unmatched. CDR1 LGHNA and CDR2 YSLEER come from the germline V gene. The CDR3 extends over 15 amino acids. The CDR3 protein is CASSQFTGTGTEAFF. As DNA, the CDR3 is TGCGCCAGCAGCCAGTTTACAGGGACAGGGACTGAAGCTTTCTTT.

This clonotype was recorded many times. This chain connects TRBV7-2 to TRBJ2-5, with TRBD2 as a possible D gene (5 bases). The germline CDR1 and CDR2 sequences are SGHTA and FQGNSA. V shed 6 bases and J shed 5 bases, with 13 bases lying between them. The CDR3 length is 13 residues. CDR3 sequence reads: CASSTRLWETQYF. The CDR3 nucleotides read TGTGCCAGCAGTACTAGACTATGGGAGACCCAGTACTTC.